This T cell receptor (beta chain) was captured in a study of T cell responses to AZD1222 COVID-19 vaccine. Study background: Second-dose recipients at about 4 or about 12 weeks were treated as one pooled group.

Sequencing used immunoSEQ multiplex PCR; TCRdb keeps in-frame clones, though not all of them. The profile shows 80,000 to 100,000 clones, approximately 86% of them singletons. Deletions cut 8 bases from V and 5 bases from J, with 16 bases between. CDR3 length equals 14 residues. Germline V gene lookup returns CDR1 LNHDA and CDR2 SQIVND (reference sequence). Overall study findings and caveats: Spike-specific TCR breadth rose after two AZD1222 doses, and depth rose as well.

Concerning this clone: Its antigen is undetermined.

The chain links TRBV19 to TRBJ1-5, with D maybe TRBD1 (6 bases). The sequence was obtained from an adult in good health. The sequences come from peripheral blood, collected on day 0 of AZD1222 vaccination. The CDR3 coding sequence is TGTGCCAGTGGAGTGGACAGTTCTTATCAGCCCCAGCATTTT. The encoded protein is CASGVDSSYQPQHF. The variable domain in full, completed from reference TRBV19 and TRBJ1-5, reads DGGITQSPKYLFRKEGQNVTLSCEQNLNHDAMYWYRQDPGQGLRLIYYSQIVNDFQKGDIAEGYSVSREKKESFPLTVTSAQKNPTAFYLCASGVDSSYQPQHFGDGTRLSIL.